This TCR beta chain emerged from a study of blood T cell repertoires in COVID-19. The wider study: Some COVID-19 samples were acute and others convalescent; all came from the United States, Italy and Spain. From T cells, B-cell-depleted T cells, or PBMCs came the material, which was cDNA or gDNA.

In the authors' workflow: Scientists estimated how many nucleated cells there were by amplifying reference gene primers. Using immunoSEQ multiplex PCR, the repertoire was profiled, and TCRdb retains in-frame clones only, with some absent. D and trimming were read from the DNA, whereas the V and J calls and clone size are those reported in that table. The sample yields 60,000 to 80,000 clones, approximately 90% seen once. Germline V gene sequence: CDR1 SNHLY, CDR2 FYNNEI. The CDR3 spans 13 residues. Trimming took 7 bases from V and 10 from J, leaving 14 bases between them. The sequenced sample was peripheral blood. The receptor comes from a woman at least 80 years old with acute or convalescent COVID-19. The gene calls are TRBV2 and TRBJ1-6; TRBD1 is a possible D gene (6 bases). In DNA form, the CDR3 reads TGTGCCAGCAAAGGGGGTACGAGGTCACCCCTCCACTTT. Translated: CASKGGTRSPLHF.